A selection of T cell receptor beta chains follows, all from one sample in a study of T-cell memory formation after mild COVID-19. One entry per CDR3 protein results from TCRdb running MiXCR on the 5' RACE reads. The sample records roughly 260,000 distinct CDR3 sequences, 16% being singletons. Material: PBMCs or a T cell subset sorted from them (not recorded which). Receptors originate from a man aged 18 to 30 who had mild COVID-19 (a few samples of this study predate the infection). Cell type and time point are not known. The conserved cysteine and the conserved F or W are not part of the CDR3 here. The order of the fields is V gene, D gene, J gene, CDR3 protein. The D gene is left open where the match is weak.

>TRBV5-1|TRBD1|TRBJ1-4
ASSAAGTGKNEKLF
>TRBV10-3|-|TRBJ1-2
AISESGAEGYT
>TRBV19|TRBD2|TRBJ2-1
ASLKRGSSYNEQF
>TRBV7-2|-|TRBJ1-1
ASSAPGEGTEAF
>TRBV7-8|-|TRBJ1-5
ASSLWGPNNQPQH
>TRBV6-5|-|TRBJ2-7
ASSPQRLTYEQY
>TRBV7-2|-|TRBJ1-2
ASSPWWQTIYGYT
>TRBV2|-|TRBJ1-5
ASSDFGGQNNQPQH
>TRBV9|-|TRBJ2-1
ASSLRLEVWHNEQF
>TRBV5-1|-|TRBJ2-7
ASSLASVSSYEQY
>TRBV4-1|-|TRBJ2-3
ASSLELRGDTQY
>TRBV7-3|-|TRBJ2-5
ASSSGIEETQY
>TRBV7-2|-|TRBJ2-1
ASSSLGVGVAYNEQF
>TRBV11-1|-|TRBJ2-5
ASSGREETQY
>TRBV6-2/TRBV6-3|TRBD2|TRBJ2-1
ASNYLGGNNEQF
>TRBV5-1|TRBD1|TRBJ1-4
ASSLGRTGGNEKLF
>TRBV20-1|-|TRBJ1-2
SAPQDSRYGYT
>TRBV27|TRBD1|TRBJ2-2
ASSLGTDHGELF
>TRBV11-2|-|TRBJ2-7
ASSYYEEQY
>TRBV20-1|-|TRBJ1-1
MARRQNTEAF
>TRBV7-2|-|TRBJ2-5
ASRFKGPQETQY
>TRBV7-2|-|TRBJ1-5
ASGLGGNQPQH
>TRBV6-5|TRBD1|TRBJ1-6
ASTRQGINSPLH
>TRBV20-1|TRBD1|TRBJ2-3
SARDDGRGPDTQY
>TRBV4-1|TRBD2|TRBJ2-1
ASSPLHLREGSDEQF
>TRBV9|TRBD2|TRBJ2-1
ASSRSSGGRYSEQF
>TRBV5-1|-|TRBJ2-1
ASSLAGSQAYNEQF
>TRBV7-9|-|TRBJ2-5
ASSFAVRETQY
>TRBV12-3/TRBV12-4|-|TRBJ1-2
ASSTWKNGYT
>TRBV5-1|TRBD1|TRBJ2-3
ASSFRQGAGTDTQY
>TRBV4-1|TRBD1|TRBJ2-7
ASSQDQRDRGYEQY
>TRBV5-1|-|TRBJ1-4
ASSLFEGRSNEKLF
>TRBV28|-|TRBJ1-1
ASSYPGQQLEAF
>TRBV3-1|-|TRBJ1-1
ASSQVGVAF
>TRBV30|-|TRBJ1-5
AWSVGAGNQPQH
>TRBV28|-|TRBJ1-4
ASSSGEGGEKLF
>TRBV5-1|-|TRBJ2-3
ASSLDGTQY
>TRBV12-3/TRBV12-4|-|TRBJ2-4
ASRIENIQY
>TRBV12-3/TRBV12-4|-|TRBJ2-6
ASSLSGTGGANVLT
>TRBV4-2|TRBD1|TRBJ2-5
ASSPGQGGTQY
>TRBV7-2|-|TRBJ2-3
ASSLSASPDTQY
>TRBV14|-|TRBJ2-3
ASSPVGVTVTQY
>TRBV11-1|-|TRBJ2-1
ASSYQRVSYNEQF
>TRBV24-1|-|TRBJ2-1
ATSDRADEQF
>TRBV4-3|-|TRBJ1-2
ASSQDQQGHYGYT